The following is a TCR beta chain sequence with its context. Other DNA variants within this sample encode the same CDR3. These data originate in a study of blood T cell repertoires in COVID-19. Produced via immunoSEQ multiplex PCR; TCRdb's table is partial and in-frame only. Of approximately 460,000 clones in the sample, 80% to 90% are singletons; the top ten hold roughly 0.84%. CDR3 length equals 13 residues. Trimming removed 0 bases at V and 2 bases at J, with 5 bases between. The chain joins TRBV12-3 or TRBV12-4 to TRBJ2-7, with D tentatively TRBD1 (5 bases). The sequencing input was peripheral blood. This TCR was sampled from a young man with COVID-19, enrolled during active disease. The CDR3 DNA follows: TGTGCCAGCAGTTTAGCAGGGGCCTACGAGCAGTACTTC. Translating gives CASSLAGAYEQYF.